Described below is a single T cell receptor (beta chain) sequence and its context. Its recognized antigen is unknown. One base away there is no much larger clone; base qualities are not given. What this sample's time point label stands for: baseline pretreatment blood. Sample treatment or condition, as interpreted from the label and publication: 15 Gy SBRT to primary tumor, nephrectomy 4 weeks later. To track tumor-enriched clonotypes, serial peripheral blood was sampled from radiation-treated patients at baseline and at 2 weeks and 4 weeks after SBRT. Every patient's renal cell carcinoma showed clear cell pathology. The QIAamp DNA Blood Mini Kit (Qiagen) was used to prepare genomic DNA for TCR sequencing. Only samples passing all quality control checks were included in the analyses. This sample is part of a study of radiation and T cells in renal cell carcinoma (dated by TCRdb to 2019 to 2021). Context from the whole study: Samples came from a clinical trial, in which primary renal cell carcinomas received 15 Gy stereotactic body radiation therapy followed by nephrectomy 4 weeks later. In total, roughly 53 samples underwent TCR beta sequencing: approximately 25 tumors plus 27 peripheral blood samples. Across all 50 or so samples, 4,016,671 unique CDR3 nucleotide sequences, encoding 2,658,974 unique CDR3 amino acid sequences, were identified.

At the junction V is shortened by 6 bases and J by 7 bases; bases outside the gene matches: 16. Reading from cysteine to phenylalanine, the CDR3 counts 17 amino acids. Kept here is only the CDR3 DNA, which spans 51 bases and is read in frame from base 1. In the germline V gene, CDR1 corresponds to MDHEN and CDR2 to SYDVKM. Summary of the overall study and its limitations: Because no pretreatment tumor biopsies were available, whether clonotypes were present in the tumor at baseline could not be determined. The single-armed trial design could not address effects of radiation dose or scheduling on the TCR repertoire. An increase in top tumor clonotypes in blood was observed from baseline to 2 weeks post-radiation, followed by contraction by 4 weeks, which was taken to suggest transient expansion of tumor-resident clones. Changes in the blood repertoire were not tracked past 4 weeks after treatment.

The immunoSEQ kit was used, according to the manufacturer's recommendations, to generate TCR beta libraries from genomic DNA. To prepare libraries, a first multiplex PCR with proprietary primers was run, followed by a second PCR that added unique barcodes, and a bead cleanup was done after each round. Each sample batch included a kit-provided positive control reaction and a negative control reaction. The final libraries underwent checking on an Agilent 4200 TapeStation D1000 ScreenTape, volumetric pooling, and quantification by qPCR. Sequencing was performed on an Illumina NextSeq500 with a MidOutput 150-cycle cartridge, and 156 Read1 and 15 Index1 cycles were run with kit custom primers. The pooled library was loaded at approximately 1 pM with an approximately 18% PhiX control spike-in. Concerning the study's data processing: Vendor-processed data were analyzed in R, with a clonotype defined as all T cells sharing the same CDR3 nucleotide sequence. For clone abundance analyses, frequencies were normalized to the 10,000 most abundant clones in each sample. Public T cell clones, averaging fewer than five per sample, were removed before analysis. Tumor-enriched and baseline blood-enriched clonotypes were defined by at least a 32-fold difference in abundance between compartments. Clonotypes expanded or contracted between blood time points were identified with a beta-binomial differential abundance model. Tumor-blood repertoire similarity was measured with the Baroni-Urbani and Buser coefficient, and group comparisons used two-tailed Wilcoxon tests in R. TCRdb holds this immuneACCESS table with in-frame rearrangements only. Some clones are missing; in checked studies, unresolved V genes explain under half, and the rest has no known cause. For V, J and clone size, that table is used; D and trimming come from the DNA. Across this sample there are approximately 100,000 clones, with 75% to 90% seen only once. The ten largest clonotypes hold 6.5% to 8.5% of the sample.

Sequencing used blood, obtained from a patient whose treatment included radiotherapy and nephrectomy. In this chain, TRBV28 is recombined with TRBJ2-3; TRBD1 fits 10 bases in the junction. The source of this sequence is a man in his fifties or sixties with renal cell carcinoma. The CDR3 has the sequence CASSYPPGQGSANTQYF. The nucleotides read TGTGCCAGCAGCTATCCTCCGGGACAGGGGTCGGCAAATACGCAGTATTTT.